This T cell receptor beta chain was identified during a study of cytotoxic CD8 clonotypes in ibrutinib-treated CLL. With respect to this clone: The antigen is undetermined.

CDR1 and CDR2 from the germline V gene are SGHNT and YYREEE (reference sequence). V was shortened by 3 bases and J by 6 bases, with 13 bases between the two germline ends. CDR3 size: 14 residues. Findings and limits, study-wide: Baseline clonality was higher than in age-matched healthy donors and moved in step with circulating CD8+ T-cell counts.

Produced via immunoSEQ multiplex PCR; TCRdb's table is partial and in-frame only. Of tens of thousands of clones listed, around 70% are singletons. This clonotype was obtained from a human donor with chronic lymphocytic leukemia. This specimen consisted of PBMCs, obtained at disease progression, from a patient treated with ibrutinib. The chain has TRBV5-4 and TRBJ2-1; TRBD1 is a possible D gene (6 bases). The CDR3 bases are TGTGCCAGCAGCTCACGGACAGACAGCAATGAGCAGTTCTTC. It yields the protein CASSSRTDSNEQFF.